This T cell receptor beta chain was recovered during a study of cytomegalovirus exposure and HLA in healthy donors. Study-level points and caveats: Overall, under 200 TCR beta chains were annotated as cytomegalovirus-associated. Most TCRs appeared rarely, but some public TCRs recurred in many donors. Three chains linked to CMV were shown in vitro to be specific for CMV antigens.

V lost 2 bases and J 7 bases, leaving 25 bases between the germline ends. CDR1 is MNHNS, CDR2 SASEGT, per germline. The CDR3 is 18 amino acids. The donors were members of the validation cohort, which comprised 100 to 150 subjects and was separate from the first cohort of some 680 subjects. In regard to this clone: Its matching antigen is unknown.

Measured with immunoSEQ multiplex PCR; TCRdb has only the in-frame clones, and not every one. The table includes 100,000 to 150,000 clones, about 94% detected once. This rearrangement joins TRBV6-1 to TRBJ2-3, with D perhaps TRBD2 (5 bases). Specimen: PBMCs. The TCR sequence derives from a woman between 18 and 30 years old in good health and CMV-seronegative. The CDR3 spells CASSENGFIVGVRNTQYF. In DNA form, the CDR3 reads TGTGCCAGCAGTGAAAACGGGTTTATCGTCGGGGTCCGGAATACGCAGTATTTT.